The next 3 T cell receptor beta chains were all read from a single sample in a study of shared clonotypes between healthy human individuals. Clones were sequenced by immunoSEQ multiplex PCR, and TCRdb holds only the in-frame ones, with some missing. Of 2 million to 3 million clones in the sample, 93% were seen once. Sequencing used naive CD4+ T cells from PBMCs. The subset denotes: CD45RA+ positively selected. The receptor source for this set is a man aged 18 to 29 in good health. Some clones in this sample may be carry-over from other donors' samples.

This chain connects TRBV4-2 to TRBJ2-7, with a weak D call TRBD1 (5 bases). V was shortened by 4 bases and J by 5 bases, with 15 bases between the two germline ends. CDR3 size: 14 residues. Per the germline V gene, CDR1 is LGHNA and CDR2 is YNFKEQ. CDR3 in amino acids: CASSPIREGHEQYF. The CDR3 coding sequence is TGTGCCAGCAGCCCCATCAGGGAAGGGCACGAGCAGTACTTC.

The chain recombines TRBV7-2 with TRBJ2-2, with D perhaps TRBD1 or TRBD2 (5 bases each). CDR1 and CDR2 (germline): SGHTA, FQGNSA. This CDR3 has 15 residues. Trimming stripped 5 bases from V and 5 bases from J, with 15 bases between. CDR3 protein: CASSRWSGPTGELFF. In DNA, the CDR3 is TGTGCCAGCAGCCGATGGTCGGGACCTACCGGGGAGCTGTTTTTT.

The V call is TRBV25-1, the J call TRBJ1-2; 10 nucleotides align to TRBD1. The V segment lost 7 bases and the J segment 5 bases; nucleotides outside the gene matches: 4. The CDR3 extends over 13 amino acids. Looked up from germline, CDR1 is MGHDK and CDR2 is SYGVNS. CDR3 nucleotides: TGTGCCAGCACCCGGACAGGGGGGTATGGCTACACCTTC. Its protein is CASTRTGGYGYTF.